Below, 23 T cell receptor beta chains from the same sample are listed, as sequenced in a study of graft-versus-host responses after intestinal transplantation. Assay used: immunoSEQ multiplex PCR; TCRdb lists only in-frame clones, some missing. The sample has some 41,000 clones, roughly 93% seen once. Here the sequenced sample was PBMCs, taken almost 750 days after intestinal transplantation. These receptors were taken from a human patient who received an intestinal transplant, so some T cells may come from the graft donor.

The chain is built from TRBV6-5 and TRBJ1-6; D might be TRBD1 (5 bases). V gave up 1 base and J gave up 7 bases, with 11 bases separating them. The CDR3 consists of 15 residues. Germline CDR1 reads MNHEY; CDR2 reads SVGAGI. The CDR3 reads CASSYWGGVNSPLHF. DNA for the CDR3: TGTGCCAGCAGTTACTGGGGGGGGGTGAATTCACCCCTCCACTTT.

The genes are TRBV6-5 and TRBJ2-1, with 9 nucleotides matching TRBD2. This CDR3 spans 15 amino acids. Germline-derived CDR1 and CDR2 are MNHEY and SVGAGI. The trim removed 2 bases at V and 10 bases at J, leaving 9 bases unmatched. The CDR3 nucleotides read TGTGCCAGCAGTTACGGCGGGAGGGCCCTCGGGGAGCAGTTCTTC. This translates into CASSYGGRALGEQFF.

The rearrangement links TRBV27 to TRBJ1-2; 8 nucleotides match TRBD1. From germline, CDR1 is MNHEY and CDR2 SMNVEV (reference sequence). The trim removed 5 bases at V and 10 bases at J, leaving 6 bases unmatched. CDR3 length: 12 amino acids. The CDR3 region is CASSMTGVDYTF. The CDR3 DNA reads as TGTGCCAGCAGTATGACAGGGGTGGACTACACCTTC.

The CDR3 region has the DNA TGTGCCAGCAGCCGCGTCCTGGGGGGACTGAACACCGGGGAGCTGTTTTTT. Its translation: CASSRVLGGLNTGELFF. The V call is TRBV4-2, the J call TRBJ2-2, with D perhaps TRBD2 (6 bases). Trimming removed 4 bases from V and 1 base from J, with 16 bases in between. The CDR3 covers 17 residues. Germline V gene sequence: CDR1 LGHNA, CDR2 YNFKEQ.

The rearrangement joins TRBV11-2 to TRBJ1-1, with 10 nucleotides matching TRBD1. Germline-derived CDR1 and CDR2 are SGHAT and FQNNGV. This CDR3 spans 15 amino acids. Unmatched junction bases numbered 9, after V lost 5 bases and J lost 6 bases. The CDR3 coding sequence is TGTGCCAGCAGCCTAACAGGGACAGGGGTTTCTGAAGCTTTCTTT. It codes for CASSLTGTGVSEAFF.

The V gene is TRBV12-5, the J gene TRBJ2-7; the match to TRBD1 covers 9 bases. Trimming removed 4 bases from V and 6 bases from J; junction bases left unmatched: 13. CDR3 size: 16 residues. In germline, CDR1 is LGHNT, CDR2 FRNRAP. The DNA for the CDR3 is TGTGCTAGTGGTTCCGGAGGACAGGGGCCGTCTAGCGAGCAGTACTTC. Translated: CASGSGGQGPSSEQYF.

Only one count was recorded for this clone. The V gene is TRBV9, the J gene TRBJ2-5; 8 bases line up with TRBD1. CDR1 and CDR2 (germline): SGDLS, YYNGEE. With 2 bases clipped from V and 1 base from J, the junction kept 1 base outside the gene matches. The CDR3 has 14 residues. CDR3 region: CASSVGQGQETQYF. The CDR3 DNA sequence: TGTGCCAGCAGCGTCGGACAGGGCCAAGAGACCCAGTACTTC.

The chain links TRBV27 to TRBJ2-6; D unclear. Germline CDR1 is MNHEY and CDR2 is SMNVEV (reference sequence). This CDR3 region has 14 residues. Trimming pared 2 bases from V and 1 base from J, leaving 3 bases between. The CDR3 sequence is CASSLVSGANVLTF. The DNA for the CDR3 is TGTGCCAGCAGTTTAGTGTCTGGGGCCAACGTCCTGACTTTC. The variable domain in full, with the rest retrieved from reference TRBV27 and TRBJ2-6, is EAQVTQNPRYLITVTGKKLTVTCSQNMNHEYMSWYRQDPGLGLRQIYYSMNVEVTDKGDVPEGYKVSRKEKRNFPLILESPSPNQTSLYFCASSLVSGANVLTFGAGSRLTVL.

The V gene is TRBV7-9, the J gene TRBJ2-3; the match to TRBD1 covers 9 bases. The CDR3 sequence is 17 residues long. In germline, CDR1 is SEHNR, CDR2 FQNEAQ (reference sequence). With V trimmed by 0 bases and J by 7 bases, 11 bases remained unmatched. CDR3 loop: CASSLAQGQGTMNTQYF. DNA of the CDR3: TGTGCCAGCAGCTTAGCCCAGGGACAGGGTACCATGAATACGCAGTATTTT.

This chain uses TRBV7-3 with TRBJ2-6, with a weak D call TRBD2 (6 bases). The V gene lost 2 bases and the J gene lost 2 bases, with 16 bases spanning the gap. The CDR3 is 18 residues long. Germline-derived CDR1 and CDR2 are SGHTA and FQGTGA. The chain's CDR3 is CASSLPYRRGAGANVLTF. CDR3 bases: TGTGCCAGCAGCTTACCCTACCGGAGGGGAGCTGGGGCCAACGTCCTGACTTTC.

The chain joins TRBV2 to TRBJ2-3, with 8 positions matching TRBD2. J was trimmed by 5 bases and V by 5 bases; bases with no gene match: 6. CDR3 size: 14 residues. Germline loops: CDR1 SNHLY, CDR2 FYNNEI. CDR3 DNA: TGTGCCAGCAGTAGATGGCGGGAGGAAGATACGCAGTATTTT. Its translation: CASSRWREEDTQYF. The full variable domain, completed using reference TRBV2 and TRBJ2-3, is EPEVTQTPSHQVTQMGQEVILRCVPISNHLYFYWYRQILGQKVEFLVSFYNNEISEKSEIFDDQFSVERPDGSNFTLKIRSTKLEDSAMYFCASSRWREEDTQYFGPGTRLTVL.

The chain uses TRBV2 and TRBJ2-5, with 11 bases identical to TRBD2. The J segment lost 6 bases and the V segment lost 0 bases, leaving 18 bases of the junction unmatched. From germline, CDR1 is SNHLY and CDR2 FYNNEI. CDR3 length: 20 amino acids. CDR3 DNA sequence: TGTGCCAGCAGTGAAGCGAGGGGACTCCTAGCGGGGGGCTTAAGCAAGACCCAGTACTTC. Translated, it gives CASSEARGLLAGGLSKTQYF.

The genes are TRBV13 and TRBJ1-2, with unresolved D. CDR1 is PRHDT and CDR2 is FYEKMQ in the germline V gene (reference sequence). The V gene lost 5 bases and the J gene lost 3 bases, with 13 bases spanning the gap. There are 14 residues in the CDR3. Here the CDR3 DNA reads TGTGCCAGCAGCCAGGAGGGCAGTCACTATGGCTACACCTTC. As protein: CASSQEGSHYGYTF.

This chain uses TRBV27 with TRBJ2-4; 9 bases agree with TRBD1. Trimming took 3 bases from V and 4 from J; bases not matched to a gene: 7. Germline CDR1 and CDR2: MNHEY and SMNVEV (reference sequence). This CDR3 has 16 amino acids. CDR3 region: CASSLAGQGLKNIQYF. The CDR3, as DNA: TGTGCCAGCAGTTTGGCGGGACAGGGTTTAAAAAACATTCAGTACTTC.

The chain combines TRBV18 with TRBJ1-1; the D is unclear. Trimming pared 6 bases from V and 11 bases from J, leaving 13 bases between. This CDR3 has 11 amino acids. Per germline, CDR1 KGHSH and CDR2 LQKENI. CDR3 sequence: CASSEVGFAFF. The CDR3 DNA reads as TGTGCCAGCTCCGAGGTGGGTTTTGCTTTCTTT.

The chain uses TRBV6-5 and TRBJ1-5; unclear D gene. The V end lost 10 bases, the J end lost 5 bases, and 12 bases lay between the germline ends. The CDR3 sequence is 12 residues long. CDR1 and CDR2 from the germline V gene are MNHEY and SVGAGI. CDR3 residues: CATRWRDQPQHF. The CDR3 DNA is TGTGCCACCAGGTGGCGGGATCAGCCCCAGCATTTT.

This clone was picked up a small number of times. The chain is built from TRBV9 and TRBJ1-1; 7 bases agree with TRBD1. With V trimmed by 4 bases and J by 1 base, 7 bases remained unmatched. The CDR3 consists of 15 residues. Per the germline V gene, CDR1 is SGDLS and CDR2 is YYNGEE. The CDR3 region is CASSPSGTENTEAFF. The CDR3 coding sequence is TGTGCCAGCAGCCCCTCCGGGACAGAGAACACTGAAGCTTTCTTT.

CDR3 in DNA: TGTGCCAGCAGTTTCTCCGGGGAGCTGTTTTTT. It is translated as CASSFSGELFF. The chain has TRBV28 and TRBJ2-2; D gene ambiguous. CDR3 length equals 11 residues. The germline V gene has CDR1 MDHEN and CDR2 SYDVKM. V shed 3 bases and J shed 6 bases, with 2 bases lying between them.

CDR3 DNA: TGTGCCAGCAGTGAAGAGTGGACGGACCGCTACGAGCAGTACTTC. Translated, it gives CASSEEWTDRYEQYF. The chain combines TRBV6-1 with TRBJ2-7; D is ambiguous. V was shortened by 1 base and J by 3 bases, with 13 bases between the two germline ends. CDR3 length: 15 amino acids. Germline loops: CDR1 MNHNS, CDR2 SASEGT.

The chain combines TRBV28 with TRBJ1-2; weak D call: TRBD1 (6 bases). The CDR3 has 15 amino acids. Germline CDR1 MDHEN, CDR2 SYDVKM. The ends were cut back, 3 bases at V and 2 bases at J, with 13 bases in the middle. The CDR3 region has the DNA TGTGCCAGCAGTTTGCCCGGGGGCGCGAACTATGGCTACACCTTC. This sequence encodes CASSLPGGANYGYTF.

DNA of the CDR3: TGTGCCAGCAGTTACTCCTGGACAGGGAAGGAATCTGAAGCTTTCTTT. Its protein is CASSYSWTGKESEAFF. The J gene is TRBJ1-1, the V gene TRBV6-5; the match to TRBD1 covers 8 bases. Germline V gives CDR1 MNHEY, CDR2 SVGAGI. The J segment lost 6 bases and the V segment lost 0 bases, leaving 9 bases of the junction unmatched. The CDR3 is 16 residues long.

The CDR3 nucleotides are TGTGCCAGCAGCTTAGGAGGATTGACAGGGGAAGGCTACGAGCAGTACTTC. Its translation: CASSLGGLTGEGYEQYF. The chain carries TRBV11-2 and TRBJ2-7, with 8 bases matching TRBD1. V trimming: 1 base; J trimming: 3 bases; junction bases outside the gene matches: 11. This CDR3 has 17 residues. CDR1 is SGHAT, CDR2 FQNNGV, per germline.

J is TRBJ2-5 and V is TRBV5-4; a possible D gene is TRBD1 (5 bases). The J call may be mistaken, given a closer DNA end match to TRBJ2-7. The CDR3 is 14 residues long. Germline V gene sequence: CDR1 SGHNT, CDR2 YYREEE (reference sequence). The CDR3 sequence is CASSLEGAWPEQYF. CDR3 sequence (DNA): TGTGCCAGCAGCTTGGAAGGGGCTTGGCCCGAGCAGTACTTC.